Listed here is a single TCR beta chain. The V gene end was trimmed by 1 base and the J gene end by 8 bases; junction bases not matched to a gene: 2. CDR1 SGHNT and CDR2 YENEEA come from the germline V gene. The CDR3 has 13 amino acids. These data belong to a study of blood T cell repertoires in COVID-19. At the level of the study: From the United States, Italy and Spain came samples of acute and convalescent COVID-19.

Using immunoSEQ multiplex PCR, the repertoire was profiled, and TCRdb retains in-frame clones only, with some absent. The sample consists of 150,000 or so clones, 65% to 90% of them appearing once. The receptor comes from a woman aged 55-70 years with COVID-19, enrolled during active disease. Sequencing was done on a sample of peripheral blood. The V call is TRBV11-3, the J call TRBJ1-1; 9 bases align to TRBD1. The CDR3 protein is CASSLAGTGEAFF. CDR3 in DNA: TGTGCCAGCAGCTTAGCGGGGACAGGGGAAGCTTTCTTT.